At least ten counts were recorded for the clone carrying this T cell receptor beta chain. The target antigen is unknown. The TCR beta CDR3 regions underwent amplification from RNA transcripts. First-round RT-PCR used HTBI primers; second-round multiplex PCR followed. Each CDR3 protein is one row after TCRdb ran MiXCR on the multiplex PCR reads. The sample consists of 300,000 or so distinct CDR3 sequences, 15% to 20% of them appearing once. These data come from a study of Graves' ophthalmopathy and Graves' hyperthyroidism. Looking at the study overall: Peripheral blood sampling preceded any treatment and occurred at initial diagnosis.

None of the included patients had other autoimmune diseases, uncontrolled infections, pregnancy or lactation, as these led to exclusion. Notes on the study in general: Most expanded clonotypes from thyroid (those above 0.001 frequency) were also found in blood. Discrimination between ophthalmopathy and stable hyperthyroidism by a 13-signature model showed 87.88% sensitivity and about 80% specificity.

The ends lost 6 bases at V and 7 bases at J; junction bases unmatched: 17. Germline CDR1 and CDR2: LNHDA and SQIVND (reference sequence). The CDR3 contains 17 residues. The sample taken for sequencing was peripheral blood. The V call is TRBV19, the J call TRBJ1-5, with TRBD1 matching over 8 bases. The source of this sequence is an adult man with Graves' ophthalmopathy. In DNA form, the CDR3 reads TGTGCCAGTAGCTCCCCGTTGCGGCAGGGGGCAGGGCAGCCCCAGCATTTT. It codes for CASSSPLRQGAGQPQHF.